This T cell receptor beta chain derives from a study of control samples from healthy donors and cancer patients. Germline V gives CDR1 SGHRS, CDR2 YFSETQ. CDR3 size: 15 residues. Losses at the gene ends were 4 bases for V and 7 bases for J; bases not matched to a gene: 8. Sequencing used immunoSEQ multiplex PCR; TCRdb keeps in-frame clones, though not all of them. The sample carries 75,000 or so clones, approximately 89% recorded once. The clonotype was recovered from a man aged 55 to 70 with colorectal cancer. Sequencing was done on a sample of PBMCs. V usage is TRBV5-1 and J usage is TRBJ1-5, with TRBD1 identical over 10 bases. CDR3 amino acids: CASSPGTGVLQPQHF. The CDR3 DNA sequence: TGCGCCAGCAGCCCGGGGACAGGGGTTTTACAGCCCCAGCATTTT.